The table lists the clone carrying this T cell receptor (beta chain) with a few counts. Its antigen is as yet unknown. This entry belongs to a study of cytomegalovirus exposure and HLA in healthy donors. PCR primers comprised 60 Vbeta and 13 Jbeta primers. Assay used: immunoSEQ multiplex PCR; TCRdb lists only in-frame clones, some missing. The top ten clones hold around 7% of a sample with about 94,000 clones, approximately 76% of them seen once. Study-wide points: An assumption of roughly uniform sequencing depth across donors underlay the presence/absence analyses.

The CDR3 covers 14 residues. The germline V gene encodes CDR1 LNHDA and CDR2 SQIVND (reference sequence). V gave up 1 base and J gave up 6 bases, with 12 bases separating them. The genes are TRBV19 and TRBJ1-2, with a tentative D call TRBD1 (5 bases). Sample: PBMCs. This TCR was recovered from a man between 35 and 55 years old in good health and CMV-seropositive. CDR3 region: CASSIVGPAHGYTF. The CDR3 nucleotides are TGTGCCAGTAGTATAGTGGGGCCGGCACATGGCTACACCTTC.